This T cell receptor (beta chain) appears in the sequencing data of a study of OX40 agonist ivuxolimab in advanced cancers. Context from the whole study: The costimulatory receptor OX40 (CD134) was targeted by ivuxolimab, a fully human IgG2 agonistic monoclonal antibody. Intravenous ivuxolimab was administered to patients every 2 weeks at six dose levels: 0.01, 0.1, 0.3, 1.5, 3 and 10 mg/kg. Of the approximately 50 dose-escalation patients, hepatocellular carcinoma was present in approximately 20, melanoma in around 15, renal cell carcinoma in 9 and head and neck cancer in 9. In the dose-escalation cohort, approximately 82% of patients were male, and the mean age was approximately 55 years, with a range of 23 to 79. Prior anti-PD-1, anti-PD-L1 or anti-CTLA-4 therapy was permitted, and 30% to 50% of dose-escalation patients had received checkpoint inhibitors. Partial responses occurred in three dose-escalation patients: two with cutaneous melanoma and one with hepatocellular carcinoma. The point of sequencing TCRbeta in the periphery was to test whether ivuxolimab changed TCR sequence diversity and drove clonal T-cell expansion. The paper covers the monotherapy dose-escalation part of the phase I ivuxolimab trial, which included N of about 56 patients. Findings and caveats that apply to the study as a whole: Low levels of normalized T-cell clonal expansion were also seen in some nonresponding patients. Clonal expansion of both CD4+ and CD8+ blood T cells was observed from baseline to week 6 at doses 0.1 to 3.0 mg/kg. After ivuxolimab, CD8+ T cells had more expanded clones than CD4+ T cells on average. The antigen specificity of the clonally expanded peripheral T cells was not determined. In the 0.1-3.0 mg/kg groups, partial responders had among the lowest normalized peripheral clonal expansion, particularly in CD8+ T cells.

To sequence the TCRbeta CDR3 region, genomic DNA was isolated from the sorted cells. TCRbeta CDR3 regions were sequenced using the immunoSEQ Assay. The immuneACCESS repertoire file appears here via TCRdb, limited to in-frame rearrangements. These files lack a portion of the clones; in checked studies, under half of the deficit traces to unresolved V genes, and the cause of the others is not known. This sample holds tens of thousands of clones; roughly 89% were observed only once. Of the sample, 0.6% to 0.7% falls within the top ten clones. Trimming takes 4 bases off V and 7 bases off J; junction bases not matched to a gene: 5. The CDR3 runs 13 residues from the cysteine to the phenylalanine. Just CDR3 DNA is preserved here, 39 bases in frame from base 1. The germline V gene encodes CDR1 SGHAT and CDR2 FQDESV (reference sequence). A note on this clone: The specificity of this receptor is unknown. Qualities for individual bases were not recorded, and no much larger clone is one base off.

The trial excluded patients who had a history of autoimmune disease or who were on systemic immunosuppression. In every dose cohort, peripheral blood was drawn for TCR sequencing at baseline, cycle 4 day 1, and cycle 7 day 1. The samples were drawn from a first-in-human, open-label, multicenter phase I dose-escalation trial of ivuxolimab. The trial enrolled adults with locally advanced or metastatic head and neck squamous cell, hepatocellular, melanoma or renal cell carcinoma. CD4+ and CD8+ T cells were sorted separately from peripheral blood before TCR sequencing. This specimen consisted of CD4+ or CD8+ T cells sorted from blood, obtained in a trial of the OX40 agonist ivuxolimab. The rearrangement combines TRBV11-1 with TRBJ1-2; 8 central nucleotides agree with TRBD1. The clonotype originates from an adult with an advanced solid tumor such as melanoma, head and neck, liver or kidney cancer. For the CDR3, the sequence is CASSYQGAVGYTF. The DNA sequence reads TGTGCCAGCAGCTACCAGGGGGCGGTTGGCTACACCTTC.